What follows are 15 T cell receptor beta chains derived from one specimen sequenced in a study of siplizumab effects on memory and regulatory T cells. Libraries were prepared by immunoSEQ multiplex PCR; TCRdb keeps only in-frame clonotypes and omits some of them. The data contain more than 95,000 clones, more than 85% of them singletons. The source material was Tregs sorted from blood. These receptors all stem from a human donor in good health.

This sequence joins TRBV7-9 and TRBJ1-2; no clear D. Per the germline V gene, CDR1 is SEHNR and CDR2 is FQNEAQ (reference sequence). The CDR3 extends over 12 amino acids. Trimming removed 5 bases from V and 8 bases from J, with 12 bases in between. The CDR3 DNA reads TGTGCCAGCAGCCGTTTACCCGCGGGCTACACCTTC. Its protein product is CASSRLPAGYTF.

This sequence joins TRBV5-4 and TRBJ2-5, with D possibly being TRBD2 (6 bases). CDR1 and CDR2 from the germline V gene are SGHNT and YYREEE (reference sequence). The CDR3 runs 17 residues. Trimming cost V 5 bases and J 4 bases, with 24 bases left between them. This chain's CDR3 is CASSPTVSGWLGETQYF. The CDR3 bases are TGTGCCAGCAGTCCAACGGTGAGCGGGTGGCTTGGAGAGACCCAGTACTTC.

This chain joins TRBV6-1 and TRBJ1-2, with 10 bases fitting TRBD1. CDR1 is MNHNS, CDR2 SASEGT, per germline. V lost 8 bases to trimming and J lost 8 bases; unmatched junction nucleotides: 5. The CDR3 is 12 residues long. CDR3 coding DNA: TGTGCCAGCGACAGGGGGCGAGGGGGCTACACCTTC. This translates into CASDRGRGGYTF.

V gene TRBV6-4 combines with J gene TRBJ1-2; D is undetermined. The V gene's germline CDR1 is MRHNA and CDR2 SNTAGT. V lost 7 bases and J 1 base, leaving 10 bases between the germline ends. The CDR3 is made up of 13 amino acids. CDR3 coding DNA: TGTGCCAGCAACTCCGGGGATAACTATGGCTACACCTTC. Its protein is CASNSGDNYGYTF.

This chain links TRBV6-1 with TRBJ1-1; D remains ambiguous. In germline, CDR1 is MNHNS, CDR2 SASEGT. CDR3 length equals 13 residues. V was shortened by 8 bases and J by 0 bases, with 10 bases between the two germline ends. DNA for the CDR3: TGTGCCAGCCGAATGCGGCTGAACACTGAAGCTTTCTTT. Amino acid sequence: CASRMRLNTEAFF.

The rearrangement joins TRBV10-3 to TRBJ2-7; perhaps D is TRBD1 or TRBD2 (5 bases each). Trimming left V 5 bases short and J 6 bases short, with 17 bases between. The CDR3 extends over 14 amino acids. Germline V gene sequence: CDR1 ENHRY, CDR2 SYGVKD. The CDR3 loop is CAISSGPILSEQYF. The CDR3 nucleotides read TGTGCCATCAGTTCGGGGCCGATATTGAGCGAGCAGTACTTC.

This chain connects TRBV6-1 to TRBJ1-5, with TRBD1 as a possible D gene (5 bases). CDR1 is MNHNS, CDR2 SASEGT, per germline. This CDR3 comprises 15 residues. V lost 6 bases and J 3 bases, leaving 15 bases between the germline ends. The CDR3 nucleotides read TGTGCCAGCAGAAGGCTGACAGTGGACAATCAGCCCCAGCATTTT. This codes for CASRRLTVDNQPQHF.

The genes are TRBV7-2 and TRBJ1-6; a possible D gene is TRBD1 (6 bases). Germline-derived CDR1 and CDR2 are SGHTA and FQGNSA. Between the trimmed V and J ends, which lost 4 bases and 7 bases, there was a span of 14 bases. The CDR3 is made up of 15 amino acids. The CDR3 sequence: CASSSEGVGNSPLHF. CDR3 coding DNA: TGTGCCAGCAGCTCCGAGGGGGTAGGGAATTCACCCCTCCACTTT.

V usage is TRBV27 and J usage is TRBJ1-4; no definite D call. The germline CDR1 and CDR2 sequences are MNHEY and SMNVEV (reference sequence). The CDR3 runs 12 residues. Deletions cut 6 bases from V and 8 bases from J, with 10 bases between. Here the CDR3 DNA reads TGTGCCAGCAGCGGACTGGGGGAAAAACTGTTTTTT. Its translation: CASSGLGEKLFF.

The chain has TRBV5-1 and TRBJ2-5; 7 bases are shared with TRBD2. CDR3 size: 13 residues. Trimming removed 4 bases from V and 5 bases from J; junction bases left unmatched: 5. Germline V gives CDR1 SGHRS, CDR2 YFSETQ. CDR3 in DNA: TGCGCCAGCAGCCGTCAGGGAGGGGAGACCCAGTACTTC. Residues: CASSRQGGETQYF.

This chain connects TRBV6-1 to TRBJ1-2, with D perhaps TRBD1 (5 bases). The germline gives CDR1 MNHNS, CDR2 SASEGT. V lost 2 bases, J lost 4 bases, and 8 bases lay in between. This CDR3 has 13 amino acids. The CDR3 region is CASSESQGYGYTF. CDR3 nucleotide sequence: TGTGCCAGCAGTGAATCGCAGGGCTATGGCTACACCTTC.

The chain links TRBV6-1 to TRBJ1-2, with 7 bases lining up with TRBD1. Germline loops: CDR1 MNHNS, CDR2 SASEGT. The CDR3 has 15 residues. The J segment lost 2 bases and the V segment lost 5 bases, leaving 8 bases of the junction unmatched. CDR3 sequence (DNA): TGTGCCAGCAGTCTTGGGACAGAGATAAACTATGGCTACACCTTC. Its translation: CASSLGTEINYGYTF.

The chain uses TRBV19 and TRBJ2-1; D gene ambiguous. Trimming left V 11 bases short and J 7 bases short, with 21 bases between. Germline lookup yields CDR1 LNHDA and CDR2 SQIVND (reference sequence). The CDR3 covers 14 residues. In DNA form, the CDR3 reads TGTGCCCGGTATAGGAACATCGAAGGTAATGAGCAGTTCTTC. Translation gives CARYRNIEGNEQFF.

The gene calls are TRBV6-5 and TRBJ2-1; 9 bases match TRBD2. CDR3 length: 15 residues. Germline trimming cut 2 bases from V and 6 bases from J; bases unmatched to any gene: 5. The germline gives CDR1 MNHEY, CDR2 SVGAGI. The CDR3 sequence is CASSYVSGGLNEQFF. In nucleotides, the CDR3 is TGTGCCAGCAGTTACGTTAGCGGGGGACTCAATGAGCAGTTCTTC.

The V and J genes are TRBV5-6 and TRBJ1-3; D might be TRBD1 (6 bases). CDR1 and CDR2 (germline): SGHDT, YYEEEE. This CDR3 is 16 amino acids long. Trimming cost V 4 bases and J 0 bases, with 14 bases left between them. The CDR3 here is CASSHTGTYSGNTIYF. In DNA, the CDR3 is TGTGCCAGCAGCCATACAGGGACTTACTCTGGAAACACCATATATTTT. The entire variable domain, with the rest obtained from reference TRBV5-6 and TRBJ1-3, is as follows: DAGVTQSPTHLIKTRGQQVTLRCSPKSGHDTVSWYQQALGQGPQFIFQYYEEEERQRGNFPDRFSGHQFPNYSSELNVNALLLGDSALYLCASSHTGTYSGNTIYFGEGSWLTVV.